This TCR beta chain came from a study of T-cell reconstitution after alpha-beta-depleted transplantation in children. CDR1 is SEHNR and CDR2 is FQNEAQ in the germline V gene (reference sequence). There are 16 residues in the CDR3. V lost 7 bases, J lost 1 base, and 17 bases lay in between. Unique molecular identifiers tagged the TCRbeta library. MiXCR, run by TCRdb on the PCR reads, gives a single entry per CDR3 protein. The sample lists about 200,000 distinct CDR3 sequences, 7% to 9% seen once, with roughly 35% in the top ten. This sequence was found in a male patient between 2 and 15 years old who had a stem cell transplant for acute myeloid leukemia, so the T cells may come from the graft donor. V usage is TRBV7-9 and J usage is TRBJ1-5; D gene unclear. The sequences come from PBMCs, mostly from graft donor cells, collected 360 days after TCRalphabeta/CD19-depleted stem cell transplant. CDR3 region: CASTGWSEPSNQPQHF. DNA of the CDR3: TGTGCCAGCACCGGGTGGTCAGAGCCAAGCAATCAGCCCCAGCATTTT. The variable domain in full, completed from reference TRBV7-9 and TRBJ1-5, reads DTGVSQNPRHKITKRGQNVTFRCDPISEHNRLYWYRQTLGQGPEFLTYFQNEAQLEKSRLLSDRFSAERPKGSFSTLEIQRTEQGDSAMYLCASTGWSEPSNQPQHFGDGTRLSIL.